The next 20 T cell receptor beta chains were all read from a single sample in a study of T-cell reconstitution after alpha-beta-depleted transplantation in children. TCRbeta library preparation incorporated unique molecular identifiers. Each CDR3 protein gets one entry after TCRdb re-called the PCR reads with MiXCR. The table lists roughly 400,000 distinct CDR3 sequences, roughly 20% of them singletons. The source material was PBMCs from the stem cell graft donor, sampled from the stem cell graft. The receptors stem from a human donor who donated a stem cell graft to a child with acute myeloid leukemia.

This clonotype was detected only a few times. The chain has TRBV28 and TRBJ2-1; TRBD2 aligns across 7 bases. The V segment lost 10 bases and the J segment 3 bases; nucleotides outside the gene matches: 12. Germline loops: CDR1 MDHEN, CDR2 SYDVKM. The CDR3 sequence is 15 residues long. The CDR3, as DNA: TGTGCCACGTTTAGGGCGGGAGTTATCTACAATGAGCAGTTCTTC. It codes for CATFRAGVIYNEQFF.

The chain has TRBV19 and TRBJ2-3; 7 bases align to TRBD2. The CDR3 has 15 amino acids. Germline V gene sequence: CDR1 LNHDA, CDR2 SQIVND (reference sequence). V shed 6 bases, J shed 1 base, and the junction held 7 bases outside the gene matches. The DNA for the CDR3 is TGTGCCAGTAGGACCACTAGCGTCGGCACAGATACGCAGTATTTT. It yields the protein CASRTTSVGTDTQYF.

The J gene is TRBJ2-3, the V gene TRBV24-1; TRBD1 or TRBD2 may be the D gene (5 bases each). With 6 bases removed from V and 0 bases from J, the gap between germline ends came to 12 bases. This CDR3 spans 15 amino acids. Germline CDR1 reads KGHDR; CDR2 reads SFDVKD. This CDR3 is CATSFGAYSTDTQYF. The CDR3 nucleotides are TGTGCCACCAGTTTCGGGGCGTATAGCACAGATACGCAGTATTTT.

The gene calls are TRBV6-5 and TRBJ2-7; 9 bases are a match to TRBD1. The J segment lost 5 bases and the V segment lost 4 bases, leaving 6 bases of the junction unmatched. The CDR3 has 14 amino acids. CDR1 MNHEY and CDR2 SVGAGI come from the germline V gene. The CDR3 spells CASSWGTGSNEQYF. For the CDR3, the DNA is TGTGCCAGCAGTTGGGGGACAGGGTCGAACGAGCAGTACTTC.

V usage is TRBV12-3 or TRBV12-4 and J usage is TRBJ2-5; D gene unclear. CDR3 length: 11 amino acids. Trimming removed 5 bases from V and 3 bases from J, with 4 bases in between. CDR3 sequence reads: CASSKKETQYF. The DNA for the CDR3 is TGTGCCAGCAGTAAGAAAGAGACCCAGTACTTC.

The rearrangement links TRBV10-2 to TRBJ1-1; D remains unclear. The germline V gene has CDR1 WSHSY and CDR2 SAAADI. The CDR3 consists of 15 residues. Trimming pared 3 bases from V and 4 bases from J, leaving 15 bases between. CDR3: CASSDPGVWVTEAFF. The CDR3 DNA is TGCGCCAGCAGTGATCCCGGGGTTTGGGTCACTGAAGCTTTCTTT.

This chain joins TRBV20-1 and TRBJ1-2; a possible D gene is TRBD1 (6 bases). Germline V gene sequence: CDR1 DFQATT, CDR2 SNEGSKA (reference sequence). CDR3 length: 13 amino acids. Trimming stripped 5 bases from V and 7 bases from J, with 17 bases between. Here the CDR3 DNA reads TGCAGTGCTGCTACAGGGACTGATGGTGGCTACACCTTC. This gives the protein CSAATGTDGGYTF.

The rearrangement joins TRBV15 to TRBJ2-3; no firm D call. Germline V gene data show CDR1 as LNHNV and CDR2 as YYDKDF (reference sequence). Trimming took off 1 base at V and 0 bases at J, with 20 bases between the two ends. This CDR3 is built from 19 residues. CDR3 protein: CATSRGLGIMKTSTDTQYF. The DNA for the CDR3 is TGTGCCACCAGCAGAGGACTGGGAATAATGAAGACTAGCACAGATACGCAGTATTTT.

V usage is TRBV5-1 and J usage is TRBJ2-7, with 9 bases that match TRBD1. The junction had 4 bases not matched to a gene; V was cut back by 4 bases and J by 2 bases. Germline values: CDR1 SGHRS, CDR2 YFSETQ. This CDR3 has 14 amino acids. The chain's CDR3 is CASSPQGAAYEQYF. In DNA, the CDR3 is TGCGCCAGCAGCCCACAGGGGGCAGCCTACGAGCAGTACTTC.

The chain links TRBV29-1 to TRBJ1-1, with D unclear. CDR1 is SQVTM and CDR2 is ANQGSEA in the germline V gene. This CDR3 is built from 13 residues. V was pared by 5 bases and J by 4 bases, with 14 bases between. The CDR3 region is CSVTEGWSTEAFF. The DNA of the CDR3 is TGCAGCGTTACAGAGGGTTGGAGCACTGAAGCTTTCTTT. The full variable domain, rest sourced from reference TRBV29-1 and TRBJ1-1, is SAVISQKPSRDICQRGTSLTIQCQVDSQVTMMFWYRQQPGQSLTLIATANQGSEATYESGFVIDKFPISRPNLTFSTLTVSNMSPEDSSIYLCSVTEGWSTEAFFGQGTRLTVV.

The chain has TRBV7-9 and TRBJ2-5, with D perhaps matching TRBD2 (5 bases). The germline V gene encodes CDR1 SEHNR and CDR2 FQNEAQ (reference sequence). V lost 2 bases, J lost 5 bases, and 9 bases lay in between. The CDR3 has 13 amino acids. CDR3 nucleotide sequence: TGTGCCAGCAGCTTACCTAGCAGTGAGACCCAGTACTTC. Residues: CASSLPSSETQYF. Full variable domain (rest looked up from reference TRBV7-9 and TRBJ2-5): DTGVSQNPRHKITKRGQNVTFRCDPISEHNRLYWYRQTLGQGPEFLTYFQNEAQLEKSRLLSDRFSAERPKGSFSTLEIQRTEQGDSAMYLCASSLPSSETQYFGPGTRLLVL.

This clonotype was detected many times. V gene TRBV29-1 combines with J gene TRBJ1-1; D gene unclear. The V end was cut by 8 bases, the J end by 6 bases, with 13 bases between. CDR1 and CDR2 (germline): SQVTM, ANQGSEA. The CDR3 totals 11 residues. CDR3 sequence: CSSTLSAEAFF. In nucleotides, the CDR3 is TGCAGCTCTACCTTAAGCGCTGAAGCTTTCTTT.

This clonotype was detected many times. The chain has TRBV28 and TRBJ2-4; possibly TRBD2 for D (5 bases). Germline V CDR1 and CDR2: MDHEN, SYDVKM. V was pared by 3 bases and J by 7 bases, with 16 bases between. This CDR3 has 15 amino acids. CDR3 nucleotide sequence: TGTGCCAGCAGTTTCCTTGAAGGGAGAGGGAACATTCAGTACTTC. It codes for CASSFLEGRGNIQYF.

This clonotype was found many times. The J gene is TRBJ2-6, the V gene TRBV28; D is ambiguous. Germline assignment: CDR1 MDHEN and CDR2 SYDVKM. This CDR3 spans 12 amino acids. Trimming stripped 4 bases from V and 2 bases from J, with 0 bases between. CDR3 DNA: TGTGCCAGCAGTTCTGGGGCCAACGTCCTGACTTTC. This codes for CASSSGANVLTF.

This clonotype was counted a few times. The V call is TRBV20-1, the J call TRBJ2-7; 10 bases are a match to TRBD1. J lost 3 bases, V lost 3 bases, and 5 bases had no gene match. The CDR3 is 14 amino acids. CDR1 DFQATT and CDR2 SNEGSKA come from the germline V gene (reference sequence). CDR3 nucleotide sequence: TGCAGTGCTAGGTCCGGGACAGGGGTCTACGAGCAGTACTTC. It translates to CSARSGTGVYEQYF.

This clonotype was seen repeatedly, ten times or more. This rearrangement joins TRBV28 to TRBJ2-7, with 10 bases aligning to TRBD1. V lost 6 bases and J lost 6; bases outside the gene matches: 8. The length of the CDR3 is 14 residues. Germline values: CDR1 MDHEN, CDR2 SYDVKM. CDR3: CASRWTGGRIEQYF. The CDR3, as DNA: TGTGCCAGCAGGTGGACAGGGGGTCGAATCGAGCAGTACTTC.

This clonotype was seen at least ten times. CDR3 sequence: CSAFGTSGSDEQFF. The CDR3 region has the DNA TGCAGTGCTTTCGGGACTAGCGGGAGCGATGAGCAGTTCTTC. V and J are TRBV20-1 and TRBJ2-1, with 14 bases lining up with TRBD2. Germline-derived CDR1 and CDR2 are DFQATT and SNEGSKA (reference sequence). After removal of 5 bases from V and 8 bases from J, the junction contained 5 bases not matched to a gene. This CDR3 is built from 14 residues.

The CDR3: CASSLDPSGRNEQFF. CDR3 coding DNA: TGTGCCAGCAGCTTAGATCCTAGCGGGAGGAATGAGCAGTTCTTC. The rearrangement links TRBV7-2 to TRBJ2-1, with 11 positions matching TRBD2. The germline CDR1 and CDR2 sequences are SGHTA and FQGNSA. This CDR3 has 15 residues. J lost 7 bases, V lost 1 base, and 3 bases had no gene match.

This clonotype came up a few times. V is TRBV15 and J is TRBJ1-5, with a tentative D call TRBD1 (5 bases). Trimming removed 0 bases at V and 6 bases at J, with 15 bases between. In germline, CDR1 is LNHNV, CDR2 YYDKDF (reference sequence). This CDR3 spans 16 amino acids. CDR3 in amino acids: CATSRDSGSVVQPQHF. The CDR3, as DNA: TGTGCCACCAGCAGAGATTCAGGGTCTGTGGTTCAGCCCCAGCATTTT.

This clonotype was picked up a small number of times. The rearrangement uses TRBV7-2 and TRBJ2-3, with no clear D. V lost 4 bases and J 2 bases, leaving 10 bases between the germline ends. The CDR3 has 14 amino acids. CDR1 and CDR2 (germline): SGHTA, FQGNSA. CDR3 DNA: TGTGCCAGCAGCTGGTCGAAGGCCACAGATACGCAGTATTTT. It translates to CASSWSKATDTQYF.